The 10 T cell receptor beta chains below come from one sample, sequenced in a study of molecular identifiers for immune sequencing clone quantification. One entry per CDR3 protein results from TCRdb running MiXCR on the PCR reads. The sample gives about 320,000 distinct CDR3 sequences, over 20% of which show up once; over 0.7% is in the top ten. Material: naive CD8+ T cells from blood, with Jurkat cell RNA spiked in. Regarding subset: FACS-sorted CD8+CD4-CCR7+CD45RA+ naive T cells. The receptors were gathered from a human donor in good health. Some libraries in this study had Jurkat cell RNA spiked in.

CDR3 sequence: CAISEGGSVQETQYF. CDR3 nucleotides: TGTGCCATCAGTGAGGGCGGGAGTGTCCAAGAGACCCAGTACTTC. The chain carries TRBV10-3 and TRBJ2-5, with 7 nucleotides matching TRBD2. The V segment lost 2 bases and the J segment 1 base; nucleotides outside the gene matches: 4. CDR3 length: 15 residues. Germline CDR1 ENHRY, CDR2 SYGVKD.

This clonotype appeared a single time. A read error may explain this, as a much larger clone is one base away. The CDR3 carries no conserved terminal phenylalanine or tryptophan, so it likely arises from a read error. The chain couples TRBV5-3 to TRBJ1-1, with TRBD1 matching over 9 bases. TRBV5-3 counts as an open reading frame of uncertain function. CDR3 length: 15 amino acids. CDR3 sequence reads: CASSWSAQGATEAFL. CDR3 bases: TGTGCCAGCAGCTGGTCCGCACAGGGGGCAACTGAAGCTTTCCTT.

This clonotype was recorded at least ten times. The CDR3 coding sequence is TGCAGTGCTAGAGATCATGGGGTAGAAAGGGTCCCAGATACGCAGTATTTT. This gives the protein CSARDHGVERVPDTQYF. The chain couples TRBV20-1 to TRBJ2-3, with D unclear. This CDR3 region has 17 residues. Per germline, CDR1 DFQATT and CDR2 SNEGSKA (reference sequence). V dropped 0 bases and J dropped 4 bases, with 20 bases sitting between them.

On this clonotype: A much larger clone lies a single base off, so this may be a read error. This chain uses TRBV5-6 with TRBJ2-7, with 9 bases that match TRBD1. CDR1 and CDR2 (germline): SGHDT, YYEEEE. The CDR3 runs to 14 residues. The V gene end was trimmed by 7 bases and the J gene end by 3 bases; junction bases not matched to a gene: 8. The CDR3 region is CASGPGTGFYEQYF. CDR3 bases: TGTGCCAGCGGCCCCGGGACAGGGTTCTACGAGCAGTACTTC.

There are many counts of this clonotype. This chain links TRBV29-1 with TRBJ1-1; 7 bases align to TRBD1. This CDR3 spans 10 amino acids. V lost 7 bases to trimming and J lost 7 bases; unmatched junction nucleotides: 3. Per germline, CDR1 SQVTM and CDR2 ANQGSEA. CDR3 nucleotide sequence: TGCAGCGCCCGGGACAGTGAAGCTTTCTTT. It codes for CSARDSEAFF.

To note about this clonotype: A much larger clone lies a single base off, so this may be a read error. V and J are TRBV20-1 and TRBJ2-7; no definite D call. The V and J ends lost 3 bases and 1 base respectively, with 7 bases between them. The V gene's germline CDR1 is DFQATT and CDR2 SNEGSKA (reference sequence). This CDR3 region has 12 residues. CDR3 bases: TGCAGTGCTAGGTTTAAGTCCTACGAGCAGTACTTC. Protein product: CSARFKSYEQYF.

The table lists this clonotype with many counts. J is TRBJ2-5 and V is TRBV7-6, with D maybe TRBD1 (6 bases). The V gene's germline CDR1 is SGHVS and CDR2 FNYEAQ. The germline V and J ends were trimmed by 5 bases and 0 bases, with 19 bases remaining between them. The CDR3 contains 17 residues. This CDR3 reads CASSPVWRGTNQETQYF. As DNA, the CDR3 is TGTGCCAGCAGCCCCGTTTGGCGTGGGACAAACCAAGAGACCCAGTACTTC.

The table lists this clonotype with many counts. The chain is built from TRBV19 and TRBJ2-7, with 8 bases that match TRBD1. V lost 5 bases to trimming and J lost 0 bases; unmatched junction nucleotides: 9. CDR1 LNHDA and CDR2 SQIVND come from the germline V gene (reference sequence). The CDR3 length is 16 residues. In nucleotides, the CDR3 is TGTGCCAGTAGTCCTAGGTCCGGGACAGGCTCCTACGAGCAGTACTTC. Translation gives CASSPRSGTGSYEQYF.

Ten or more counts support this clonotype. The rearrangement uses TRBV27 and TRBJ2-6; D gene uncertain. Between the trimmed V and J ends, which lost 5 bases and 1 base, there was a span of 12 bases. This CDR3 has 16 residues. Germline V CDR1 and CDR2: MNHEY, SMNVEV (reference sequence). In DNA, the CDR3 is TGTGCCAGCAGTGGCCTGACACCTTCTGGGGCCAACGTCCTGACTTTC. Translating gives CASSGLTPSGANVLTF.

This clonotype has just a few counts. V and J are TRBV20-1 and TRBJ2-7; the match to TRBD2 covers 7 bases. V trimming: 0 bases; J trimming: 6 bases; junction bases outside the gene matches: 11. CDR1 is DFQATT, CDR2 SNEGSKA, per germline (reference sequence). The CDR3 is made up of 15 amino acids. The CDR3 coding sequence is TGCAGTGCTAGAGATTCGGACCGACTAGCCATCGAGCAGTACTTC. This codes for CSARDSDRLAIEQYF.